The TCR beta chain under discussion was sequenced for a study of shared clonotypes between healthy human individuals. The CDR3 runs 14 residues. In germline, CDR1 is SGHVS, CDR2 FNYEAQ. The V and J ends lost 1 base and 2 bases respectively, with 9 bases between them. Comments on this clone: Antigen unknown.

General study points: With few donors, the genetic and exposure-history diversity represented was limited.

Sequenced by immunoSEQ multiplex PCR; TCRdb stores in-frame clones only, minus some. The sample contains about 870,000 clones, 80% to 95% of which appear only once. Naivety among CD8 cells was defined by CD45RO negativity and positive CCR7 selection, thereby excluding terminally differentiated effector memory CD45RA+ cells. The clonotype originates from a man under 40 in good health. The rearrangement joins TRBV7-6 to TRBJ2-7; no firm D call. Sequencing input: naive CD8+ T cells sorted from blood. The CDR3, as DNA: TGTGCCAGCAGCTTAGAGGTCAACACCTACGAGCAGTACTTC. It encodes CASSLEVNTYEQYF.